This T cell receptor (beta chain) originates from a study of beta chain features in type 1 diabetes. This clone was counted ten times or more. Its target is not known. Notes on the study in general: At VDJ recombination sites, type 1 diabetes patients had fewer insertions and more deleted nucleotides. In all four CD4+ subsets, TCRB CDR3 length was significantly, moderately reduced in type 1 diabetes.

Expressed TCRB transcripts were sequenced because the isolated RNA had all been reverse transcribed beforehand. Profiling relied on immunoSEQ multiplex PCR, and the TCRdb table lists in-frame clones only, not all of them. Found here are roughly 350,000 clones, 8.5% to 10% of them singletons; the top ten hold about 0.6%. This sequence was found in a man aged 25 to 40 with type 1 diabetes. Sequencing was carried out using central memory CD4+ T cells from blood.

The CDR3 nucleotides are TGTGCCACCAGCCGGGGTTGGACTGAAGCTTTCTTT. This sequence encodes CATSRGWTEAFF. This chain connects TRBV15 to TRBJ1-1; D unclear. Germline V gene sequence: CDR1 LNHNV, CDR2 YYDKDF (reference sequence). V lost 5 bases to trimming and J lost 5 bases, with 9 bases between them. The CDR3 consists of 12 residues.